Listed below are T cell receptor beta chains from one sample, sequenced in a study of blood T cell repertoires in COVID-19. Profiled with immunoSEQ multiplex PCR; TCRdb holds only in-frame clones, not every one. This table has hundreds of thousands of clones, roughly 85% appearing once. The sample was PBMCs or T cells enriched from blood (not recorded which). The receptors shown here come from a woman aged 40 to 50 who had recovered from COVID-19. Both conserved end residues are part of each CDR3. Each record gives: V gene, D gene, J gene, clone size, CDR3 DNA, CDR3 protein. A D gene is named only where the DNA matches it firmly. Clone size is not always given. Where it is, it says once, few, many or a class for expanded clones.

V: TRBV5-6
D: -
J: TRBJ2-3
size: few
DNA: TGTGCCAGCAGCTTGGGCCTAGGTCGGGATACGCAGTATTTT
CDR3: CASSLGLGRDTQYF

V: TRBV7-2
D: -
J: TRBJ2-7
size: -
DNA: TGTGCCAGCAGCCCAACAGGGTTAAACGAGCAGTACTTC
CDR3: CASSPTGLNEQYF

V: TRBV12-3/TRBV12-4
D: -
J: TRBJ2-2
size: -
DNA: TGTGCCAGCAGCTCCTTTCAGGCCGGGGAGCTGTTTTTT
CDR3: CASSSFQAGELFF

V: TRBV7-2
D: -
J: TRBJ2-7
size: few
DNA: TGTGCCAGCAGCCTGACAGTAGCTCGCGAGCAGTACTTC
CDR3: CASSLTVAREQYF

V: TRBV6-5
D: -
J: TRBJ1-5
size: -
DNA: TGTGCCAGCGGAAACGGGGGGGCTAGGCCCCAGCATTTT
CDR3: CASGNGGARPQHF

V: TRBV28
D: TRBD2
J: TRBJ2-1
size: -
DNA: TGTGCCAGCAGTGGGAGGGGATACAGCCCATACAATGAGCAGTTCTTC
CDR3: CASSGRGYSPYNEQFF

V: TRBV24-1
D: TRBD2
J: TRBJ2-1
size: -
DNA: TGTGCCACCAGTGATACTAGCGGGAGCTCCTACAATGAGCAGTTCTTC
CDR3: CATSDTSGSSYNEQFF

V: TRBV2
D: -
J: TRBJ2-1
size: -
DNA: TGTGCCACCCGGACAGCGTCCTACAATGAGCAGTTCTTC
CDR3: CATRTASYNEQFF

V: TRBV29-1
D: TRBD2
J: TRBJ2-3
size: -
DNA: TGCAGCGTTGAGGGGGGGAGCACAGATACGCAGTATTTT
CDR3: CSVEGGSTDTQYF

V: TRBV28
D: -
J: TRBJ2-5
size: -
DNA: TGTGCCAGCAGTGCGGTGGAGACCCAGTACTTC
CDR3: CASSAVETQYF

V: TRBV29-1
D: -
J: TRBJ2-1
size: -
DNA: TGCAGCGTTGAACGGCGGGATTACACCAACAATGAGCAGTTCTTC
CDR3: CSVERRDYTNNEQFF

V: TRBV4-3
D: -
J: TRBJ1-2
size: -
DNA: TGCGCCAGCAGCCAAGATACAGGAAATAACTATGGCTACACCTTC
CDR3: CASSQDTGNNYGYTF

V: TRBV4-3
D: TRBD2
J: TRBJ2-3
size: -
DNA: TGCGCCAGCAGCCGCGGACTAGCGGTCTTCCCCACGGCAGATACGCAGTATTTT
CDR3: CASSRGLAVFPTADTQYF

V: TRBV3-1/TRBV3-2
D: -
J: TRBJ2-1
size: -
DNA: TGTGCCAGCAGCCTAAAAGGACAGAAATCCGATAACAATGAGCAGTTCTTC
CDR3: CASSLKGQKSDNNEQFF

V: TRBV7-2
D: -
J: TRBJ2-4
size: -
DNA: TGTGCCAGCAGTTCCCAGGGTGGGAACATTCAGTACTTC
CDR3: CASSSQGGNIQYF

V: TRBV21-1
D: -
J: TRBJ1-6
size: once
DNA: TGTGCCAGCAGCACCGGTGGGCGTCTTAATTCACCCCTCCACTTT
CDR3: CASSTGGRLNSPLHF

V: TRBV5-1
D: -
J: TRBJ1-3
size: -
DNA: TGCGCCAGCAGCCGGGAGGGCGGTGGCTACTCTGGAAACACCATATATTTT
CDR3: CASSREGGGYSGNTIYF

V: TRBV6-5
D: -
J: TRBJ1-5
size: -
DNA: TGTGCCAGCAGTTCCACGAAAAAGCCCAATCAGCCCCAGCATTTT
CDR3: CASSSTKKPNQPQHF

V: TRBV7-8
D: TRBD1
J: TRBJ2-7
size: -
DNA: TGTGCCAGCAGCTGGAGACAGGGTCCCTACGAGCAGTACTTC
CDR3: CASSWRQGPYEQYF

V: TRBV7-9
D: -
J: TRBJ1-1
size: -
DNA: TGTGCCAGCAGCTTAACGGGGGTGAACACTGAAGCTTTCTTT
CDR3: CASSLTGVNTEAFF

V: TRBV14
D: TRBD1
J: TRBJ1-2
size: -
DNA: TGTGCCAGCAGCCAAGGGGACAGGGGACAGTATGGCTACACCTTC
CDR3: CASSQGDRGQYGYTF

V: TRBV11-2
D: -
J: TRBJ1-5
size: few
DNA: TGTGCCAGCAGCTTAGTGCCCGAGCAGCCCCAGCATTTT
CDR3: CASSLVPEQPQHF

V: TRBV6-5
D: TRBD1
J: TRBJ1-5
size: -
DNA: TGTGCCAGCAGGGGGACAGCTAATCAGCCCCAGCATTTT
CDR3: CASRGTANQPQHF

V: TRBV6-1
D: TRBD1
J: TRBJ2-7
size: -
DNA: TGTGCCAGCAGTGAGAGGGGGACGGGACAGGGACCCTACGAGCAGTACTTC
CDR3: CASSERGTGQGPYEQYF

V: TRBV7-3
D: TRBD2
J: TRBJ2-5
size: -
DNA: TGTGCCAGCAGCGCAGGGAGGGCGGGAGAGACCCAGTACTTC
CDR3: CASSAGRAGETQYF

V: TRBV7-2
D: TRBD2
J: TRBJ2-3
size: many
DNA: TGTGCCAGCAGCTTAGTGCTAGCGGGGGATACGCAGTATTTT
CDR3: CASSLVLAGDTQYF

V: TRBV5-1
D: TRBD2
J: TRBJ2-7
size: -
DNA: TGCGCCAGCAGCTTGGGAGTCGGCGGGAGGGCCTACGAGCAGTACTTC
CDR3: CASSLGVGGRAYEQYF

V: TRBV19
D: TRBD1
J: TRBJ2-3
size: -
DNA: TGTGCCAGTAGTATTGTCCGGACAGGCGCGTATAATTATCCGCAGTATTTT
CDR3: CASSIVRTGAYNYPQYF

V: TRBV10-3
D: -
J: TRBJ2-2
size: once
DNA: TGTGCCATCAGTGACCCCCCCGCCGGGGAGCTGTTTTTT
CDR3: CAISDPPAGELFF

V: TRBV6-2/TRBV6-3
D: -
J: TRBJ1-1
size: -
DNA: TGTGCCAGCAGTTCCTCCAGGGGAAGGAACACTGAAGCTTTCTTT
CDR3: CASSSSRGRNTEAFF

V: TRBV27
D: TRBD1
J: TRBJ2-1
size: few
DNA: TGTGCCAGCAGTCAACATCGGACAGGGATATTTGAGCAGTTCTTC
CDR3: CASSQHRTGIFEQFF

V: TRBV3-1/TRBV3-2
D: TRBD2
J: TRBJ2-1
size: -
DNA: TGTGCCAGCAGCCAGGCGTGGGGTAGCGGGAGCCAAGGTGAGCAGTTCTTC
CDR3: CASSQAWGSGSQGEQFF

V: TRBV4-3
D: -
J: TRBJ2-5
size: -
DNA: TGCGCCAGCAGCCAAGATCTTAGCATTCAAGTGGAGACCCAGTACTTC
CDR3: CASSQDLSIQVETQYF

V: TRBV6-1
D: -
J: TRBJ2-6
size: -
DNA: TGTGCCAGCAGTGAAACTTCGACTCCCCAGACTTTC
CDR3: CASSETSTPQTF

V: TRBV12-3/TRBV12-4
D: TRBD1
J: TRBJ2-7
size: once
DNA: TGTGCCAGCAGTAGGGACAGGGAGTACGAGCAGTACTTC
CDR3: CASSRDREYEQYF

V: TRBV14
D: -
J: TRBJ1-2
size: -
DNA: TGTGCCAGCAGCCAAGCGGGGTATGGCTACACCTTC
CDR3: CASSQAGYGYTF

V: TRBV24-1
D: -
J: TRBJ2-2
size: -
DNA: TGTGCCACCAGTGATTGGGCTAGCCTTGGCACCGGGGAGCTGTTTTTT
CDR3: CATSDWASLGTGELFF

V: TRBV4-2
D: -
J: TRBJ1-2
size: -
DNA: TGTGCCAGCAGCCAAAAGATCGCCGCGGGCTACACCTTC
CDR3: CASSQKIAAGYTF

V: TRBV24-1
D: -
J: TRBJ2-1
size: -
DNA: TGTGCCACCAGTGATCCCCGGACAACCCGGGGACGGGAGTTCTACAATGAGCAGTTCTTC
CDR3: CATSDPRTTRGREFYNEQFF

V: TRBV2
D: -
J: TRBJ2-7
size: -
DNA: TGTGCCAGCAGTGGGCCCCCCGGGATAGACTACGAGCAGTACTTC
CDR3: CASSGPPGIDYEQYF

V: TRBV7-2
D: TRBD1
J: TRBJ1-6
size: -
DNA: TGTGCCAGCAGCCTGAGACAGGGGGACTCACCCCTCCACTTT
CDR3: CASSLRQGDSPLHF

V: TRBV7-8
D: -
J: TRBJ1-5
size: -
DNA: TGTGCCAGCAGCTTAGACAGGTCAGACAATCAGCCCCAGCATTTT
CDR3: CASSLDRSDNQPQHF

V: TRBV27
D: -
J: TRBJ1-5
size: -
DNA: TGTGCCAGCAGTTTATCAGGGGTGGTAGGTCAGCCCCAGCATTTT
CDR3: CASSLSGVVGQPQHF

V: TRBV7-8
D: -
J: TRBJ1-5
size: -
DNA: TGTGCCAGCAGCTTCGTGACAGGTATAGGCAATCAGCCCCAGCATTTT
CDR3: CASSFVTGIGNQPQHF

V: TRBV7-2
D: -
J: TRBJ2-2
size: -
DNA: TGTGCCAGCAGCCGGGGAGACACCGGGGAGCTGTTTTTT
CDR3: CASSRGDTGELFF

V: TRBV6-2/TRBV6-3
D: -
J: TRBJ1-3
size: -
DNA: TGTGCCAGCAGTTCTGGGACAACTGGAAACACCATATATTTT
CDR3: CASSSGTTGNTIYF

V: TRBV6-4
D: TRBD2
J: TRBJ2-1
size: few
DNA: TGTGCCAGCAGTGACTCGAGGCGGGAGTACAATGAGCAGTTCTTC
CDR3: CASSDSRREYNEQFF

V: TRBV11-3
D: TRBD2
J: TRBJ2-4
size: -
DNA: TGTGCCAGCAGCTTGACTAGCGGAAACATTCAGTACTTC
CDR3: CASSLTSGNIQYF

V: TRBV5-1
D: -
J: TRBJ1-4
size: once
DNA: TGCGCCAGCAGCTTGTCTAATCCCGCGACTAATGAAAAACTGTTTTTT
CDR3: CASSLSNPATNEKLFF

V: TRBV19
D: -
J: TRBJ2-3
size: -
DNA: TGTGCCAGTAGTACAGGGAAAATTTTGGGCACAGATACGCAGTATTTT
CDR3: CASSTGKILGTDTQYF